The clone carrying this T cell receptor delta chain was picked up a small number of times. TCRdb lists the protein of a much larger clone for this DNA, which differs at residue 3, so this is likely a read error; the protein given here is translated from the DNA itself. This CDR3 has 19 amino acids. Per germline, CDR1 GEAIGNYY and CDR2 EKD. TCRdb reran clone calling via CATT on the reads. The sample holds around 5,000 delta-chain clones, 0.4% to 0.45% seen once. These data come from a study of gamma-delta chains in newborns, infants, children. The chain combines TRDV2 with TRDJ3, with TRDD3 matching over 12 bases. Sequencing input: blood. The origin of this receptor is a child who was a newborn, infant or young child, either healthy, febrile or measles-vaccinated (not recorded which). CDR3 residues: CARDNVLGDTIGDTRQMFF. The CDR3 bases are TGTGCCCGTGACAACGTACTGGGGGATACTATCGGGGACACCCGACAGATGTTTTTC.